This T cell receptor (beta chain) emerged from a study of blood T cell repertoires in COVID-19. There are 14 residues in the CDR3. Germline V gives CDR1 GTSNPN, CDR2 SVGIG (reference sequence). V was shortened by 6 bases and J by 2 bases, with 16 bases between the two germline ends. Original handling: Amplifying reference gene primers gave estimates of nucleated cell counts. The assay was immunoSEQ multiplex PCR, and TCRdb's table has in-frame clones only and misses some. V and J calls and clone size follow that table, whereas D and trimming were derived from the DNA. The sample records 40,000 to 55,000 clones, about nine tenths being singletons.

Sequencing input: peripheral blood. The rearrangement joins TRBV30 to TRBJ2-5; D may be TRBD2 (6 bases). The TCR sequence derives from a middle-aged man with active COVID-19. The CDR3 DNA sequence: TGTGCCTGCGATGGGGACTTGCGACAAGAGACCCAGTACTTC. It yields the protein CACDGDLRQETQYF.